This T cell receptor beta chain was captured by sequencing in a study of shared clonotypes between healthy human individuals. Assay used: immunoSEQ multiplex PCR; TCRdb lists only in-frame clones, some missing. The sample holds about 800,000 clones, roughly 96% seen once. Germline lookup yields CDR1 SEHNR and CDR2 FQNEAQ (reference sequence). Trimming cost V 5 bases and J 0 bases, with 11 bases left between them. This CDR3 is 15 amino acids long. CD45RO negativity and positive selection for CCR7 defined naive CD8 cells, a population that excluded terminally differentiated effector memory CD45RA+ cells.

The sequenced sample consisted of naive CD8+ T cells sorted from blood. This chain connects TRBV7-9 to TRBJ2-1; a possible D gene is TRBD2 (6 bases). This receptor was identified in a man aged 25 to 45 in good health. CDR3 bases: TGTGCCAGCAGCGGAGGGGCCTTCTCCTACAATGAGCAGTTCTTC. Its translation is CASSGGAFSYNEQFF.